These 32 T cell receptor beta chains share one sample of origin, sequenced in a study of cytomegalovirus exposure and HLA in healthy donors. PCR was performed using 60 Vbeta and 13 Jbeta primers. TCRdb's copy holds only in-frame clones and misses some; the assay was immunoSEQ multiplex PCR. Among about 160,000 clones, roughly 70% were seen once, and the ten largest hold 2.5% to 3%. The sample taken for sequencing was PBMCs. The receptors here all came from a woman between 40 and 50 years old in good health and CMV-seropositive.

Of note for this clone: The germline gene is not matched at one end of the junction; a read error may be the cause. The chain carries TRBV29-1 and TRBJ1-5; 9 bases align to TRBD1. Per germline, CDR1 SQVTM and CDR2 ANQGSEA. The CDR3 consists of 14 residues. The CDR3: CSVHRGLDNQPQNF. CDR3 DNA sequence: TGCAGCGTACACAGGGGGCTGGACAATCAGCCCCAGAATTTT.

In DNA, the CDR3 is TGTGCCAGCAGCGCCACCGGGACTAGCGTGTACGAGCAGTACTTC. Protein product: CASSATGTSVYEQYF. This rearrangement joins TRBV9 to TRBJ2-7, with 10 bases aligning to TRBD2. CDR3 length: 15 amino acids. The V and J ends lost 3 bases and 4 bases, in that order; junction bases with no gene match: 7. CDR1 is SGDLS, CDR2 YYNGEE, per germline. Filled out from reference TRBV9 and TRBJ2-7, the complete variable domain reads DSGVTQTPKHLITATGQRVTLRCSPRSGDLSVYWYQQSLDQGLQFLIQYYNGEERAKGNILERFSAQQFPDLHSELNLSSLELGDSALYFCASSATGTSVYEQYFGPGTRLTVT.

This sequence joins TRBV5-6 and TRBJ2-4; 15 bases line up with TRBD2. The CDR3 consists of 15 residues. The V and J ends lost 4 bases and 7 bases, in that order; junction bases with no gene match: 3. The germline CDR1 and CDR2 sequences are SGHDT and YYEEEE. The CDR3 nucleotides are TGTGCCAGCAGCCCCGGACTAGCGGGAGGGAACATTCAGTACTTC. This encodes CASSPGLAGGNIQYF.

The gene calls are TRBV11-1 and TRBJ1-2, with D possibly matching TRBD1 (5 bases). This CDR3 comprises 16 residues. V was clipped by 5 bases and J by 4 bases, with 20 bases between them. Germline assignment: CDR1 SGHAT and CDR2 FQDESV (reference sequence). The CDR3 reads CASSPMGTGAPYGYTF. CDR3 nucleotides: TGTGCCAGCAGCCCAATGGGGACGGGAGCTCCCTATGGCTACACCTTC. The full variable domain, rest sourced from reference TRBV11-1 and TRBJ1-2, is EAEVAQSPRYKITEKSQAVAFWCDPISGHATLYWYRQILGQGPELLVQFQDESVVDDSQLPKDRFSAERLKGVDSTLKIQPAELGDSAMYLCASSPMGTGAPYGYTFGSGTRLTVV.

The chain links TRBV7-2 to TRBJ2-1, with TRBD2 matching 9 bases. This CDR3 has 15 residues. With 5 bases clipped from V and 0 bases from J, the junction kept 2 bases outside the gene matches. CDR1 SGHTA and CDR2 FQGNSA come from the germline V gene. The CDR3 nucleotides are TGTGCCAGCAGCCCTAGCGGGGACTCCTACAATGAGCAGTTCTTC. Protein product: CASSPSGDSYNEQFF.

The table lists this clone with a few counts. The rearrangement joins TRBV5-1 to TRBJ2-5; D possibly corresponds to TRBD2 (6 bases). Trimming removed 4 bases from V and 4 bases from J, with 14 bases in between. The germline V gene encodes CDR1 SGHRS and CDR2 YFSETQ. The length of the CDR3 is 14 residues. The CDR3: CASSRTGGGETQYF. CDR3 in DNA: TGCGCCAGCAGCCGTACCGGGGGAGGAGAGACCCAGTACTTC.

This clone has a single count. The J gene is TRBJ2-3, the V gene TRBV6-5; D may be TRBD2 (6 bases). Germline V gene lookup returns CDR1 MNHEY and CDR2 SVGAGI. V shed 0 bases and J shed 0 bases, with 10 bases lying between them. This CDR3 spans 16 amino acids. CDR3 DNA: TGTGCCAGCAGTTACTCTAGCGGATCTAGCACAGATACGCAGTATTTT. Translated: CASSYSSGSSTDTQYF.

A single count supports this clone. The V and J genes are TRBV9 and TRBJ2-3, with 11 bases matching TRBD2. The CDR3 sequence is 15 residues long. V shed 2 bases and J 5 bases; nucleotides not matched to a gene: 4. CDR1 and CDR2 from the germline V gene are SGDLS and YYNGEE. CDR3 protein: CASSVTSGEIDTQYF. The CDR3 DNA reads TGTGCCAGCAGCGTGACTAGCGGGGAGATAGATACGCAGTATTTT. Full variable domain (rest looked up from reference TRBV9 and TRBJ2-3): DSGVTQTPKHLITATGQRVTLRCSPRSGDLSVYWYQQSLDQGLQFLIQYYNGEERAKGNILERFSAQQFPDLHSELNLSSLELGDSALYFCASSVTSGEIDTQYFGPGTRLTVL.

The chain links TRBV18 to TRBJ1-3, with unresolved D. V was trimmed by 3 bases and J by 3 bases, leaving 12 bases between them. The CDR3 has 15 residues. The V gene's germline CDR1 is KGHSH and CDR2 LQKENI. As DNA, the CDR3 is TGTGCCAGCTCACCTGATAACCGGGATGGAAACACCATATATTTT. Its protein product is CASSPDNRDGNTIYF. The variable domain in full, with the rest retrieved from reference TRBV18 and TRBJ1-3, is NAGVMQNPRHLVRRRGQEARLRCSPMKGHSHVYWYRQLPEEGLKFMVYLQKENIIDESGMPKERFSAEFPKEGPSILRIQQVVRGDSAAYFCASSPDNRDGNTIYFGEGSWLTVV.

V usage is TRBV7-2 and J usage is TRBJ1-3; 8 bases fit TRBD1. There are 14 residues in the CDR3. The ends lost 5 bases at V and 4 bases at J; junction bases unmatched: 4. Germline V gene lookup returns CDR1 SGHTA and CDR2 FQGNSA. The CDR3 reads CASSPGGEGNTIYF. The CDR3 DNA follows: TGTGCCAGCAGCCCAGGGGGCGAAGGAAACACCATATATTTT.

This clone was seen ten or more times. The gene calls are TRBV5-6 and TRBJ2-7, with 8 bases that match TRBD1. With V trimmed by 4 bases and J by 6 bases, 0 bases remained unmatched. The CDR3 runs 11 residues. Germline CDR1 is SGHDT and CDR2 is YYEEEE. The CDR3 nucleotides read TGTGCCAGCAGCACAGGGGGCGAGCAGTACTTC. This translates into CASSTGGEQYF.

V is TRBV5-4 and J is TRBJ2-1, with D maybe TRBD2 (5 bases). Germline CDR1 reads SGHNT; CDR2 reads YYREEE (reference sequence). Trimming removed 4 bases at V and 7 bases at J, with 15 bases between. The CDR3 runs to 14 residues. CDR3 protein: CASSLLFGSNEQFF. The CDR3 DNA reads TGTGCCAGCAGCCTATTGTTTGGGAGTAATGAGCAGTTCTTC.

V and J are TRBV6-5 and TRBJ1-1, with 7 nucleotides matching TRBD1. Germline V gene sequence: CDR1 MNHEY, CDR2 SVGAGI. Trimming took 8 bases from V and 5 from J; bases not matched to a gene: 8. This CDR3 comprises 13 residues. The CDR3 region is CASALNRGTEAFF. The DNA for the CDR3 is TGTGCCAGCGCCCTGAACAGGGGAACTGAAGCTTTCTTT.

The rearrangement uses TRBV7-8 and TRBJ1-2, with a tentative D call TRBD1 (5 bases). CDR1 is SGHVS and CDR2 is FQNEAQ in the germline V gene. Trimming pared 1 base from V and 1 base from J, leaving 10 bases between. The CDR3 is made up of 15 amino acids. The chain's CDR3 is CASSLGTGVNYGYTF. CDR3 coding DNA: TGTGCCAGCAGCTTAGGAACAGGTGTTAACTATGGCTACACCTTC.

V gene TRBV5-1 combines with J gene TRBJ1-2, with D possibly being TRBD1 (5 bases). The germline gives CDR1 SGHRS, CDR2 YFSETQ. CDR3 length: 13 residues. V was pared by 4 bases and J by 3 bases, with 10 bases between. CDR3 residues: CASSPDKHYGYTF. As DNA, the CDR3 is TGCGCCAGCAGCCCGGACAAACACTATGGCTACACCTTC.

The rearrangement links TRBV5-6 to TRBJ2-1, with 13 nucleotides matching TRBD2. The V and J ends lost 0 bases and 8 bases, in that order; junction bases with no gene match: 2. Germline V gene data show CDR1 as SGHDT and CDR2 as YYEEEE. The CDR3 is made up of 15 amino acids. CDR3 coding DNA: TGTGCCAGCAGCTTGGGACTAGCGGGAGGATATGAGCAGTTCTTC. It translates to CASSLGLAGGYEQFF.

This clone was seen only a few times. The chain is built from TRBV6-5 and TRBJ1-2, with D possibly TRBD1 on 6 matching bases. V lost 5 bases and J 0 bases, leaving 10 bases between the germline ends. The length of the CDR3 is 14 residues. The V gene's germline CDR1 is MNHEY and CDR2 SVGAGI. The CDR3 region has the DNA TGTGCCAGCAGTCTCGACAGGACTAACTATGGCTACACCTTC. Translation gives CASSLDRTNYGYTF.

V gene TRBV7-2 combines with J gene TRBJ2-3; D remains unclear. Germline CDR1 and CDR2: SGHTA and FQGNSA. The CDR3 has 15 amino acids. The V end was cut by 1 base, the J end by 0 bases, with 8 bases between. CDR3 bases: TGTGCCAGCAGCTTAGATCCCCTAAGCACAGATACGCAGTATTTT. Translation gives CASSLDPLSTDTQYF.

The chain couples TRBV6-6 to TRBJ2-3, with TRBD2 as a possible D gene (9 bases). The germline V and J ends were trimmed by 8 bases and 10 bases, with 25 bases remaining between them. CDR3 length equals 15 residues. Germline CDR1 reads MNHNY; CDR2 reads SVGAGI (reference sequence). CDR3 nucleotide sequence: TGTGCCAGCTCGGGCCAGGGGGCGGGGGGGGAAGCGCAGTATTTT. It is translated as CASSGQGAGGEAQYF.

The J gene is TRBJ2-5, the V gene TRBV6-6, with 8 bases fitting TRBD2. V dropped 5 bases and J dropped 3; count of bases not matched to a gene: 5. CDR1 and CDR2 from the germline V gene are MNHNY and SVGAGI (reference sequence). The CDR3 is 14 amino acids. The CDR3 loop is CASSPGGAEETQYF. In DNA, the CDR3 is TGTGCCAGCAGTCCCGGGGGGGCAGAAGAGACCCAGTACTTC.

The CDR3 bases are TGTGCCAGCAGTCCCGGGACAGGGTACAACGAGCAGTACTTC. Translating gives CASSPGTGYNEQYF. The chain joins TRBV27 to TRBJ2-7; 9 positions match TRBD1. Looked up from germline, CDR1 is MNHEY and CDR2 is SMNVEV (reference sequence). V was clipped by 5 bases and J by 5 bases; unmatched bases: 7. The CDR3 is made up of 14 amino acids.

V and J are TRBV5-1 and TRBJ2-5; D gene ambiguous. The germline CDR1 and CDR2 sequences are SGHRS and YFSETQ. V was cut by 3 bases and J by 5 bases, with 8 bases left in between. The length of the CDR3 is 12 residues. CDR3 nucleotides: TGCGCCAGCAGCTCGACCGGGGAGACCCAGTACTTC. This gives the protein CASSSTGETQYF.

This clone was recorded a few times. The CDR3 region is CASSLPRWTGGESPLHF. In nucleotides, the CDR3 is TGTGCCAGCAGCTTACCCCGCTGGACAGGGGGCGAGTCACCCCTCCACTTT. V and J are TRBV13 and TRBJ1-6; 11 bases map to TRBD1. CDR3 length: 17 amino acids. J lost 10 bases, V lost 2 bases, and 10 bases had no gene match. Germline CDR1 PRHDT, CDR2 FYEKMQ (reference sequence).

The chain is built from TRBV2 and TRBJ1-6; D is ambiguous. V lost 4 bases and J 8 bases, leaving 6 bases between the germline ends. Germline loops: CDR1 SNHLY, CDR2 FYNNEI. CDR3 length equals 12 residues. In DNA form, the CDR3 reads TGTGCCAGCAGTGTTGGAGATTCACCCCTCCACTTT. The encoded protein is CASSVGDSPLHF.

This clone came up a few times. The V and J genes are TRBV15 and TRBJ2-3; TRBD1 matches 8 bases. This CDR3 has 14 residues. CDR1 LNHNV and CDR2 YYDKDF come from the germline V gene (reference sequence). Trimming took 2 bases from V and 5 from J; bases not matched to a gene: 3. CDR3 DNA sequence: TGTGCCACCAGCAGACAACAGGGGGAAGATACGCAGTATTTT. This sequence encodes CATSRQQGEDTQYF.

This clone was counted a few times. V usage is TRBV19 and J usage is TRBJ2-3; 9 bases match TRBD1. The V gene end was trimmed by 6 bases and the J gene end by 5 bases; junction bases not matched to a gene: 6. Germline assignment: CDR1 LNHDA and CDR2 SQIVND (reference sequence). This CDR3 comprises 14 residues. In DNA form, the CDR3 reads TGTGCCAGTAGGGTAAGGGACAGGGAAGATACGCAGTATTTT. This gives the protein CASRVRDREDTQYF.

The chain links TRBV19 to TRBJ2-1; 8 nucleotides match TRBD2. This CDR3 is built from 15 residues. The J segment lost 1 base and the V segment lost 3 bases, leaving 2 bases of the junction unmatched. Germline values: CDR1 LNHDA, CDR2 SQIVND (reference sequence). The DNA for the CDR3 is TGTGCCAGTAGTATGCGGGGGGTGTCCTACAATGAGCAGTTCTTC. This gives the protein CASSMRGVSYNEQFF.

V usage is TRBV4-2 and J usage is TRBJ1-5; D not certain. This CDR3 contains 15 residues. V lost 1 base and J lost 0, with 7 bases in between. Germline V CDR1 and CDR2: LGHNA, YNFKEQ. CDR3: CASSQGPLSNQPQHF. CDR3 in DNA: TGTGCCAGCAGCCAAGGGCCCCTTAGCAATCAGCCCCAGCATTTT.

The V call is TRBV9, the J call TRBJ2-3; the match to TRBD2 covers 13 bases. The junction had 5 bases not matched to a gene; V was cut back by 0 bases and J by 10 bases. This CDR3 is 15 amino acids long. Germline-derived CDR1 and CDR2 are SGDLS and YYNGEE. CDR3 sequence reads: CASSVEGTSGNPQYF. Here the CDR3 DNA reads TGTGCCAGCAGCGTAGAAGGGACTAGCGGGAATCCGCAGTATTTT.

The rearrangement joins TRBV7-2 to TRBJ2-2, with unresolved D. V lost 0 bases, J lost 3 bases, and 8 bases lay in between. The CDR3 loop spans 15 amino acids. Germline values: CDR1 SGHTA, CDR2 FQGNSA. CDR3 DNA sequence: TGTGCCAGCAGCTTAGCGCGGTTCTACACCGGGGAGCTGTTTTTT. It yields the protein CASSLARFYTGELFF.

The CDR3 DNA sequence: TGTGCCAGCAGCTTAAATTTCCTGGTAGCGGGGGGGGGTGGCAATGAGCAGTTCTTC. As protein: CASSLNFLVAGGGGNEQFF. The chain employs TRBV7-2 and TRBJ2-1; 11 positions match TRBD2. The CDR3 length is 19 residues. Germline CDR1 and CDR2: SGHTA and FQGNSA. The trim removed 2 bases at V and 6 bases at J, leaving 15 bases unmatched.

This chain links TRBV6-1 with TRBJ2-1, with D perhaps TRBD1 (6 bases). The length of the CDR3 is 13 residues. Trimming stripped 2 bases from V and 12 bases from J, with 14 bases between. Germline loops: CDR1 MNHNS, CDR2 SASEGT. The DNA of the CDR3 is TGTGCCAGCAGTGAACGACAGGTTTTAGGGCAGTTCTTC. Encoded protein: CASSERQVLGQFF.